A single TCR beta chain is shown here with its context. This clone was seen just once. Its target antigen remains unknown. No base quality information exists; no much larger clone differs at one position. The immunoSEQ Assay was used to sequence TCRbeta CDR3 regions. After extraction, genomic DNA underwent amplification by bias-controlled multiplex PCR, followed by high-throughput sequencing. The authors' pipeline ran thus. To quantify the absolute abundance of each unique TCRbeta CDR3 region, sequences were collapsed and filtered. Usable DNA was measured by amplifying reference genes present in all nucleated cells, and TCRbeta template counts were normalized to that usable DNA to estimate T cell fraction. Repertoire TCRs were annotated as SARS-CoV-2-specific by exact matching of V gene, CDR3 amino acid sequence and J gene to a known reactive TCR set. The reference SARS-CoV-2 TCR set came from MIRA and was filtered for enrichment in COVID-19-positive ImmuneCODE repertoires, removing public or cross-reactive TCRs. Using the MIRA antigens, annotated TCRs were further analysed by specific ORF or by position within an ORF. Depth was the summed frequency of annotated unique rearrangements, while breadth was defined as annotated unique rearrangements over total unique productive rearrangements. Group comparisons of TCR breadth used two-sided Wilcoxon rank-sum tests. TCRdb provides this immuneACCESS table in a form limited to in-frame rearrangements. Some clones are lacking; in checked studies, under half of them reflect an unresolved V gene, and why the rest are absent is not known. The V and J calls and clone size are taken from that table; D and trimming were inferred from the DNA. The sample table lists 450,000 to 550,000 clones, about 88% of them with a count of one. Jointly, the top ten make up approximately 2.5% of the sample.

This entry is derived from a study of Ad26.COV2.S vaccination and SARS-CoV-2 variants (dated by TCRdb to the early 2020s). At the level of the whole study: Donors in the vaccine arm were drawn from COV1001, a phase I-IIa trial of Ad26.COV2.S in healthy adults that was multicentre, randomized, double-blind and placebo-controlled. Blinding of investigators to trial group allocation was maintained during experiments and outcome assessment. A total of some 30 samples were included in the TCR-sequenced set, comprising around 19 Ad26.COV2.S vaccine recipients, 5 placebo recipients and 8 SARS-CoV-2 convalescent individuals. Dosing of Ad26.COV2.S was intramuscular, at either 5x10^10 or 1x10^11 viral particles, delivered as one shot or as two shots spaced 56 days apart. Trial participants were randomized into five groups of five, in which low-dose or high-dose Ad26.COV2.S was given once or twice, or placebo was given on both occasions. Sequencing of the TCRbeta repertoire served to evaluate the specificity and breadth of SARS-CoV-2-reactive T cell receptors following Ad26.COV2.S vaccination.

The treatment or condition label here, explained by the study, means: around 19 received Ad26.COV2.S at low or high dose, single or two shots; about 5 received placebo; per-sample allocation not given. For vaccine and placebo recipients, the sequenced repertoires came from samples collected on day 63 after the first injection. In Cohort 1b, 25 to 30 adults aged 18-55 years were enrolled at a single site in Boston, USA, between 29 July and 7 August 2020. Ad26.COV2.S was a replication-incompetent adenovirus type 26 vector expressing a prefusion-stabilized SARS-CoV-2 spike protein from the original Wuhan strain. Per the germline V gene, SGHTA is the CDR1 and FQGTGA is the CDR2. Trimming removed 4 bases from V and 5 bases from J, leaving 17 bases between the germline ends. The CDR3 covers 15 residues, taking in both the cysteine and the phenylalanine. This entry keeps only the CDR3 DNA: 45 bases, framed from base 1.

What the research found in general, with its limitations: Spike-specific TCR breadth was higher in Ad26.COV2.S recipients than in placebo recipients (P = 0.0014). Vaccine and placebo recipients had comparable non-spike TCR breadth, which fits with the vaccine containing only spike. After vaccination, spike-specific CD8+ and CD4+ T cell responses were reported to show substantial breadth. According to the authors, total T cell responses may have been underestimated by the TCR breadth and depth analyses. The study was not powered to compare responses between vaccine doses or regimens.

The V gene is TRBV7-3 and the J gene is TRBJ2-5; TRBD2 might be the D gene, on 6 matching bases. Sequenced material: peripheral blood, taken in a trial of Ad26.COV2.S vaccine versus placebo. This TCR was sampled from a person aged 18-65 years who received the Ad26.COV2.S COVID-19 vaccine or a placebo. The CDR3 region has the sequence CASSSRASAGETQYF. The DNA sequence is TGTGCCAGCAGCTCTCGCGCTAGCGCCGGGGAGACCCAGTACTTC.